The 23 T cell receptor beta chains in this list originate from one sample, sequenced in a study of blood T cell repertoires in COVID-19. This table comes from immunoSEQ multiplex PCR, and its TCRdb copy is limited to in-frame clones, with some not included. The table includes roughly 92,000 clones, roughly nine tenths detected once. Sequenced input: peripheral blood. Receptors were obtained from a man between 45 and 60 years old with acute or convalescent COVID-19.

The chain recombines TRBV6-6 with TRBJ1-1, with a possible D match to TRBD1 (5 bases). Germline values: CDR1 MNHNY, CDR2 SVGAGI (reference sequence). This CDR3 is built from 15 residues. Trimming left V 2 bases short and J 0 bases short, with 10 bases between. The CDR3 here is CASSYPTVMNTEAFF. CDR3 DNA sequence: TGTGCCAGCAGTTACCCGACAGTAATGAACACTGAAGCTTTCTTT.

The chain combines TRBV29-1 with TRBJ2-1, with 7 bases identical to TRBD2. Losses at the gene ends were 4 bases for V and 3 bases for J; bases not matched to a gene: 0. Germline assignment: CDR1 SQVTM and CDR2 ANQGSEA. The length of the CDR3 is 12 residues. CDR3 bases: TGCAGCGTTGGGGGGGGCTACAATGAGCAGTTCTTC. Residues: CSVGGGYNEQFF.

This clone appeared a few times. The chain has TRBV7-2 and TRBJ1-3, with TRBD1 as a possible D gene (5 bases). The germline gives CDR1 SGHTA, CDR2 FQGNSA. V was trimmed by 5 bases and J by 3 bases, leaving 8 bases between them. The CDR3 has 13 residues. The CDR3 nucleotides read TGTGCCAGCAGCATAGGACATGGAAACACCATATATTTT. Protein product: CASSIGHGNTIYF. Based on the CDR3 plus reference TRBV7-2 and TRBJ1-3, the full variable domain is GAGVSQSPSNKVTEKGKDVELRCDPISGHTALYWYRQSLGQGLEFLIYFQGNSAPDKSGLPSDRFSAERTGGSVSTLTIQRTQQEDSAVYLCASSIGHGNTIYFGEGSWLTVV.

The chain joins TRBV5-1 to TRBJ1-4; D is uncertain. In germline, CDR1 is SGHRS, CDR2 YFSETQ. CDR3 size: 14 residues. Trimming cost V 4 bases and J 5 bases, with 12 bases left between them. The CDR3: CASSAGFGNEKLFF. The CDR3 region has the DNA TGCGCCAGCAGCGCGGGGTTCGGGAATGAAAAACTGTTTTTT.

The J gene is TRBJ2-3, the V gene TRBV24-1, with 7 bases aligning to TRBD2. Germline CDR1 is KGHDR and CDR2 is SFDVKD. V was clipped by 12 bases and J by 3 bases; unmatched bases: 11. This CDR3 is 14 amino acids long. The CDR3 protein is CADSGNQVTDTQYF. For the CDR3, the DNA is TGTGCCGACAGCGGGAACCAGGTTACAGATACGCAGTATTTT.

The chain links TRBV3-1 (or the pseudogene TRBV3-2) to TRBJ1-1, with D tentatively TRBD1 (6 bases). This CDR3 region has 13 residues. The V and J ends lost 6 bases and 5 bases respectively, with 13 bases between them. Germline V gene data show CDR1 as LGHDT and CDR2 as YNNKEL (reference sequence). The CDR3 DNA reads TGTGCCAGCAGGAAACAGGGTTCGACTGAAGCTTTCTTT. The encoded protein is CASRKQGSTEAFF.

The gene calls are TRBV7-9 and TRBJ1-3; 7 bases fit TRBD1. Germline V CDR1 and CDR2: SEHNR, FQNEAQ (reference sequence). J was trimmed by 2 bases and V by 5 bases; bases with no gene match: 3. The CDR3 is 14 amino acids. This CDR3 is CASSKGATGNTIYF. In DNA form, the CDR3 reads TGTGCCAGCAGCAAGGGGGCCACTGGAAACACCATATATTTT.

This rearrangement joins TRBV7-6 to TRBJ1-3; 7 nucleotides match TRBD1. CDR3 length: 14 amino acids. In germline, CDR1 is SGHVS, CDR2 FNYEAQ. V lost 5 bases and J lost 4; bases outside the gene matches: 5. This CDR3 reads CASSQTGHGNTIYF. The DNA of the CDR3 is TGTGCCAGCAGCCAGACAGGGCACGGAAACACCATATATTTT.

The chain links TRBV2 to TRBJ2-2, with D perhaps TRBD2 (6 bases). With 4 bases removed from V and 1 base from J, the gap between germline ends came to 13 bases. Germline-derived CDR1 and CDR2 are SNHLY and FYNNEI. The CDR3 is 16 residues long. CDR3 region: CASSVVGGMNTGELFF. CDR3 in DNA: TGTGCCAGCAGTGTGGTTGGCGGGATGAACACCGGGGAGCTGTTTTTT.

The chain couples TRBV7-2 to TRBJ2-1, with D possibly being TRBD2 (5 bases). CDR3 length: 16 amino acids. With 3 bases removed from V and 0 bases from J, the gap between germline ends came to 12 bases. Germline lookup yields CDR1 SGHTA and CDR2 FQGNSA. CDR3 sequence reads: CASSFGSGSSYNEQFF. In DNA form, the CDR3 reads TGTGCCAGCAGCTTCGGAAGCGGTAGCTCCTACAATGAGCAGTTCTTC.

This chain connects TRBV7-2 to TRBJ1-1; no reliable D call. The V gene's germline CDR1 is SGHTA and CDR2 FQGNSA. The ends were cut back, 6 bases at V and 2 bases at J, with 10 bases in the middle. This CDR3 is 13 amino acids long. The CDR3 DNA is TGTGCCAGCAGACAGACGGGAAACACTGAAGCTTTCTTT. Translated: CASRQTGNTEAFF.

The chain joins TRBV24-1 to TRBJ2-5; TRBD2 aligns across 9 bases. The germline V gene has CDR1 KGHDR and CDR2 SFDVKD. After removal of 6 bases from V and 4 bases from J, the junction contained 5 bases not matched to a gene. The CDR3 runs 14 residues. CDR3 residues: CATSSSRGGETQYF. CDR3 nucleotide sequence: TGTGCCACCAGTAGCTCGCGGGGGGGAGAGACCCAGTACTTC.

The chain couples TRBV14 to TRBJ1-4, with 8 bases aligning to TRBD1. The length of the CDR3 is 15 residues. The V gene's germline CDR1 is SGHDN and CDR2 FVKESK. With V trimmed by 2 bases and J by 7 bases, 6 bases remained unmatched. The CDR3 coding sequence is TGTGCCAGCAGCCAAATAACAGGGGGACCTGAAAAACTGTTTTTT. It encodes CASSQITGGPEKLFF. The whole variable domain, remainder taken from reference TRBV14 and TRBJ1-4, is EAGVTQFPSHSVIEKGQTVTLRCDPISGHDNLYWYRRVMGKEIKFLLHFVKESKQDESGMPNNRFLAERTGGTYSTLKVQPAELEDSGVYFCASSQITGGPEKLFFGSGTQLSVL.

The DNA of the CDR3 is TGTGCCAGCAGCTTAGCAGGGGAGGGCTACGAGCAGTACTTC. This translates into CASSLAGEGYEQYF. V gene TRBV11-3 combines with J gene TRBJ2-7; weak D call: TRBD2 (7 bases). In germline, CDR1 is SGHNT, CDR2 YENEEA. V shed 1 base and J shed 3 bases, with 10 bases lying between them. This CDR3 has 14 amino acids. The full variable domain, completed using reference TRBV11-3 and TRBJ2-7, is EAGVVQSPRYKIIEKKQPVAFWCNPISGHNTLYWYLQNLGQGPELLIRYENEEAVDDSQLPKDRFSAERLKGVDSTLKIQPAELGDSAVYLCASSLAGEGYEQYFGPGTRLTVT.

The J gene is TRBJ2-1, the V gene TRBV19, with TRBD2 as a possible D gene (6 bases). The V gene's germline CDR1 is LNHDA and CDR2 SQIVND (reference sequence). Trimming stripped 5 bases from V and 0 bases from J, with 23 bases between. CDR3 length: 19 residues. CDR3 protein: CASSFSLLEGLSSYNEQFF. The CDR3 DNA reads TGTGCCAGTAGTTTCTCACTTTTGGAGGGCCTTAGCTCCTACAATGAGCAGTTCTTC.

The chain is built from TRBV12-3 or TRBV12-4 and TRBJ1-5; 7 bases line up with TRBD1. This CDR3 region has 12 residues. V trimming: 3 bases; J trimming: 9 bases; junction bases outside the gene matches: 2. DNA of the CDR3: TGTGCCAGCAGTTTTCAGGGGGGGCCCCAGCATTTT. Encoded protein: CASSFQGGPQHF.

The J gene is TRBJ1-1, the V gene TRBV11-3; 9 bases map to TRBD1. CDR1 is SGHNT and CDR2 is YENEEA in the germline V gene. V shed 5 bases and J 8 bases; nucleotides not matched to a gene: 3. This CDR3 is 12 amino acids long. The CDR3 protein is CASSAGQGEAFF. The CDR3 bases are TGTGCCAGCAGCGCCGGACAGGGGGAAGCTTTCTTT.

The chain recombines TRBV5-6 with TRBJ2-1; 13 bases line up with TRBD2. The V and J ends lost 4 bases and 7 bases, in that order; junction bases with no gene match: 2. Per the germline V gene, CDR1 is SGHDT and CDR2 is YYEEEE. The CDR3 contains 14 residues. The CDR3 sequence is CASSRTSGSNEQFF. Here the CDR3 DNA reads TGTGCCAGCAGCCGGACTAGCGGGAGTAATGAGCAGTTCTTC.

This clone was observed once. The chain links TRBV24-1 to TRBJ1-1, with TRBD1 identical over 8 bases. V was pared by 1 base and J by 2 bases, with 11 bases of the junction left unmatched. The CDR3 is 18 amino acids. From germline, CDR1 is KGHDR and CDR2 SFDVKD. The CDR3 protein is CATSDFSGRGRRNTEAFF. The CDR3 DNA reads as TGTGCCACCAGTGATTTTAGCGGCAGGGGGCGCCGAAACACTGAAGCTTTCTTT.

Comments on this clone: This same CDR3 is encoded by further DNA sequences in the sample. The chain employs TRBV7-3 and TRBJ2-5; TRBD1 might be the D (5 bases). Trimming took off 2 bases at V and 2 bases at J, with 9 bases between the two ends. Looked up from germline, CDR1 is SGHTA and CDR2 is FQGTGA. CDR3 length equals 14 residues. The CDR3 spells CASSLAGQQETQYF. The CDR3 nucleotides are TGTGCCAGCAGCTTAGCCGGACAACAAGAGACCCAGTACTTC.

This clone was observed once. The chain carries TRBV11-2 and TRBJ2-3, with D possibly TRBD1 on 6 matching bases. V was shortened by 5 bases and J by 8 bases, with 14 bases between the two germline ends. The CDR3 is made up of 13 amino acids. CDR1 and CDR2 from the germline V gene are SGHAT and FQNNGV. This CDR3 is CASSRDMSPTQYF. As DNA, the CDR3 is TGTGCCAGCAGCAGGGACATGAGCCCTACGCAGTATTTT. Based on the CDR3 plus reference TRBV11-2 and TRBJ2-3, the full variable domain is EAGVAQSPRYKIIEKRQSVAFWCNPISGHATLYWYQQILGQGPKLLIQFQNNGVVDDSQLPKDRFSAERLKGVDSTLKIQPAKLEDSAVYLCASSRDMSPTQYFGPGTRLTVL.

The chain combines TRBV24-1 with TRBJ2-1; possible D gene TRBD2, 5 bases. The CDR3 has 16 residues. Germline CDR1 reads KGHDR; CDR2 reads SFDVKD. The germline V and J ends were trimmed by 3 bases and 0 bases, with 11 bases remaining between them. CDR3 bases: TGTGCCACCAGTGATCGCAGCGGATCCTCCTACAATGAGCAGTTCTTC. Its translation is CATSDRSGSSYNEQFF.

V gene TRBV18 combines with J gene TRBJ2-2; TRBD1 agrees at 12 bases. Germline CDR1 is KGHSH and CDR2 is LQKENI. V dropped 3 bases and J dropped 6; count of bases not matched to a gene: 5. The CDR3 covers 16 residues. The CDR3 sequence is CASSPPGTGGSGELFF. The CDR3 DNA sequence: TGTGCCAGCTCACCCCCCGGGACAGGGGGCTCCGGGGAGCTGTTTTTT.